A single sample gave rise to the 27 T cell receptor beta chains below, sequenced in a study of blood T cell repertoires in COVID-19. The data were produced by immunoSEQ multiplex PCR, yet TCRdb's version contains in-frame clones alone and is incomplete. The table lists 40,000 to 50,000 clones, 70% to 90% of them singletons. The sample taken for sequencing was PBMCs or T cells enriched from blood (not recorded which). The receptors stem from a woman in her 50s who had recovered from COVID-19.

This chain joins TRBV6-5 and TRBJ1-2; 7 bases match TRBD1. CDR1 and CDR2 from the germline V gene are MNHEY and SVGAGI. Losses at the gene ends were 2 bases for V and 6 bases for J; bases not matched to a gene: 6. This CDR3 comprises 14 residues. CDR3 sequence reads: CASSYQQGNDGYTF. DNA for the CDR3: TGTGCCAGCAGTTACCAACAGGGGAACGATGGCTACACCTTC.

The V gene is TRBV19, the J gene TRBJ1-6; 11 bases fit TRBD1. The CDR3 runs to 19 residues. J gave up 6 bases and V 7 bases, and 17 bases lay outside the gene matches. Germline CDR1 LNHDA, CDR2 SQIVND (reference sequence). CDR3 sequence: CASTRGTGGYPRGNSPLHF. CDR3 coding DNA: TGTGCCAGTACAAGGGGGACAGGGGGATACCCGAGAGGTAATTCACCCCTCCACTTT. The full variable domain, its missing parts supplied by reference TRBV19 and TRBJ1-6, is DGGITQSPKYLFRKEGQNVTLSCEQNLNHDAMYWYRQDPGQGLRLIYYSQIVNDFQKGDIAEGYSVSREKKESFPLTVTSAQKNPTAFYLCASTRGTGGYPRGNSPLHFGNGTRLTVT.

The CDR3 spells CASSLGAGFDEKLFF. CDR3 in DNA: TGTGCCAGCAGCTTAGGGGCAGGGTTTGACGAAAAACTGTTTTTT. This sequence joins TRBV7-2 and TRBJ1-4; maybe TRBD1 (5 bases). CDR3 length: 15 amino acids. Germline lookup yields CDR1 SGHTA and CDR2 FQGNSA. V gave up 1 base and J gave up 8 bases, with 14 bases separating them.

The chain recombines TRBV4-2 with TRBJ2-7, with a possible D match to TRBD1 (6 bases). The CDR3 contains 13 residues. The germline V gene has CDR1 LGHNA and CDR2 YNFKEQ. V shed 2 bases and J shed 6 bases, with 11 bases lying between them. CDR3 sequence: CASSQLSRGEQYF. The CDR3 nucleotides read TGTGCCAGCAGCCAATTGAGCAGGGGCGAGCAGTACTTC.

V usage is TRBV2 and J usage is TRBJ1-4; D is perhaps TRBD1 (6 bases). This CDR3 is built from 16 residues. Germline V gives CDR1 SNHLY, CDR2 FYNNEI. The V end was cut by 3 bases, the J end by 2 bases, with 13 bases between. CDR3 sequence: CASSEQGLGTNEKLFF. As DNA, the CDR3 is TGTGCCAGCAGTGAGCAGGGGCTGGGGACTAATGAAAAACTGTTTTTT.

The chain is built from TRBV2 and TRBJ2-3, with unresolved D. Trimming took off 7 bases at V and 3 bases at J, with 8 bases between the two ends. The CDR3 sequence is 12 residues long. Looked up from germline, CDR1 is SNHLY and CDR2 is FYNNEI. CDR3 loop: CASKESTDTQYF. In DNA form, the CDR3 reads TGTGCCAGCAAAGAGTCGACAGATACGCAGTATTTT.

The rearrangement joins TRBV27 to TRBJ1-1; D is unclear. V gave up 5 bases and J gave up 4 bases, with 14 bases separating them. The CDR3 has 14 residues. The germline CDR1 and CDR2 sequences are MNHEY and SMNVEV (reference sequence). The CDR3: CASSQQRRLTEAFF. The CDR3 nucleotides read TGTGCCAGCAGTCAGCAGAGGCGGCTCACTGAAGCTTTCTTT.

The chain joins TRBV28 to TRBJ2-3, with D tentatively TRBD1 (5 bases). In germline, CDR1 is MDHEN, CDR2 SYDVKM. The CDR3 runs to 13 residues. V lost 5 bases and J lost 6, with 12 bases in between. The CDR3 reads CASSVQQEDTQYF. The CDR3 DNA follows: TGTGCCAGCAGTGTCCAACAGGAGGATACGCAGTATTTT. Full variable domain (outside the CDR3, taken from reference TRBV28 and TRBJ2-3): DVKVTQSSRYLVKRTGEKVFLECVQDMDHENMFWYRQDPGLGLRLIYFSYDVKMKEKGDIPEGYSVSREKKERFSLILESASTNQTSMYLCASSVQQEDTQYFGPGTRLTVL.

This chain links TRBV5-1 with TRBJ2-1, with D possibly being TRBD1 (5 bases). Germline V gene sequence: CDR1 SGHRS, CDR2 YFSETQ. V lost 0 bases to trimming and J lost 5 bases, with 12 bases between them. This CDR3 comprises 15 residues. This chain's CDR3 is CASSLDQGFHNEQFF. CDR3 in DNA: TGCGCCAGCAGCTTGGACCAGGGTTTCCACAATGAGCAGTTCTTC.

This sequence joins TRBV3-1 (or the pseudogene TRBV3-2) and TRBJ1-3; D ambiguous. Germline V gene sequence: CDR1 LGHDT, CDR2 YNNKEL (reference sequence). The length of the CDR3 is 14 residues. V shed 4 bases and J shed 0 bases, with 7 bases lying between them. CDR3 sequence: CASSLQNSGNTIYF. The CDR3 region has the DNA TGTGCCAGCAGCCTACAAAACTCTGGAAACACCATATATTTT.

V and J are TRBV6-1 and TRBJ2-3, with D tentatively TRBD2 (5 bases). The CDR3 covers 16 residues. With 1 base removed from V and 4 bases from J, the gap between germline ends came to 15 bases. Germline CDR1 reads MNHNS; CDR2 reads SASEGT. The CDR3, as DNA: TGTGCCAGCAGTGAAGTAACGGGGTTGACGGCAGATACGCAGTATTTT. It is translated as CASSEVTGLTADTQYF.

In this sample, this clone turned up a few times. The CDR3 loop reads CASSRVAGVNEQFF. The CDR3 nucleotides read TGTGCCAGTAGTCGCGTAGCGGGGGTTAATGAGCAGTTCTTC. The chain couples TRBV19 to TRBJ2-1; 9 positions agree with TRBD2. The ends lost 5 bases at V and 7 bases at J; junction bases unmatched: 6. CDR3 length: 14 amino acids. Germline CDR1 reads LNHDA; CDR2 reads SQIVND (reference sequence).

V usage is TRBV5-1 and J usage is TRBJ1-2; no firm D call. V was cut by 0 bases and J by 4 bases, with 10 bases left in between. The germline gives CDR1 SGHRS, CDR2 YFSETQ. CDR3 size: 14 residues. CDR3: CASSLGEAGYGYTF. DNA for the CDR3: TGCGCCAGCAGCTTGGGGGAGGCAGGCTATGGCTACACCTTC.

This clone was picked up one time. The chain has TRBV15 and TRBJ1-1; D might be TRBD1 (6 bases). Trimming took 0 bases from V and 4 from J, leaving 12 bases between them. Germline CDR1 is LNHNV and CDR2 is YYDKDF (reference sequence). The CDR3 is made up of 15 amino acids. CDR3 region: CATSREGQGLTEAFF. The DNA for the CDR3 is TGTGCCACCAGCAGAGAGGGGCAGGGGCTCACTGAAGCTTTCTTT.

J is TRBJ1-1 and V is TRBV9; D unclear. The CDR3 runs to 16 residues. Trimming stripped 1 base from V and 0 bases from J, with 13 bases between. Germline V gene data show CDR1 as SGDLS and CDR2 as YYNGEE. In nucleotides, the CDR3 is TGTGCCAGCAGCGTAAGCCCGACTTCTATGAACACTGAAGCTTTCTTT. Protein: CASSVSPTSMNTEAFF.

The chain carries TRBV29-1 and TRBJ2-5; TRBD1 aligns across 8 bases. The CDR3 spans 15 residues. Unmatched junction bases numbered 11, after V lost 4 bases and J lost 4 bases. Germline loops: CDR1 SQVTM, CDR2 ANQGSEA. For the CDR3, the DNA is TGCAGCGTTGCCGGGGGACAGGTAGACGGAGAGACCCAGTACTTC. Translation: CSVAGGQVDGETQYF.

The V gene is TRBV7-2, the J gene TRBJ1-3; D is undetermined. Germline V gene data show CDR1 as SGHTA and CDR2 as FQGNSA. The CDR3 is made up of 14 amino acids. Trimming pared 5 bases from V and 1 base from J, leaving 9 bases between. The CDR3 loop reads CASSRLSSGNTIYF. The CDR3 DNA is TGTGCCAGCAGCCGGTTAAGTTCTGGAAACACCATATATTTT.

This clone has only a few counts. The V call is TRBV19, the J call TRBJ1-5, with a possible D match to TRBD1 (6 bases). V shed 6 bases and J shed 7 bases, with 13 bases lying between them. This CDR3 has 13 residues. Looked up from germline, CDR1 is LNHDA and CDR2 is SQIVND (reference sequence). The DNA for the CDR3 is TGTGCCAGTAGCCAGGACAGTAGGCAGCCCCAGCATTTT. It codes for CASSQDSRQPQHF.

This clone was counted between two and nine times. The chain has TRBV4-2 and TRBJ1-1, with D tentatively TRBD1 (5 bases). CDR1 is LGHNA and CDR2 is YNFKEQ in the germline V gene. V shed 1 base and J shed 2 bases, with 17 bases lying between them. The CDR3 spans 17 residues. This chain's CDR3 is CASSQVVSRDSNTEAFF. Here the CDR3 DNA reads TGTGCCAGCAGCCAAGTTGTATCCCGGGACTCAAACACTGAAGCTTTCTTT.

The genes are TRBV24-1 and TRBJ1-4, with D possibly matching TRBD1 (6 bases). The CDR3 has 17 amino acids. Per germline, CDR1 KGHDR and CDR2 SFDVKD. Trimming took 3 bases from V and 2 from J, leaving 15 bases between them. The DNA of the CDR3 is TGTGCCACCAGTGATCACAGGGTGGGGGCGACTAATGAAAAACTGTTTTTT. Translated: CATSDHRVGATNEKLFF.

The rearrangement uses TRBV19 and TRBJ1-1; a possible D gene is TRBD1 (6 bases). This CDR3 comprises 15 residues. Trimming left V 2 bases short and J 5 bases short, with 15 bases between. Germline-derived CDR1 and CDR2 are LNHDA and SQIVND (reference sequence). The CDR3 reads CASSILSQGRTEAFF. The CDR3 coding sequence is TGTGCCAGTAGTATACTAAGTCAGGGGCGGACTGAAGCTTTCTTT.

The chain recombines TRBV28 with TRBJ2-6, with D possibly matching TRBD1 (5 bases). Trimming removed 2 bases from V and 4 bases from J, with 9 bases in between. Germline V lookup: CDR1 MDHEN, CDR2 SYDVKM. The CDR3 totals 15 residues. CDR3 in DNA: TGTGCCAGCAGTTTACAGGGATCCGGGGCCAACGTCCTGACTTTC. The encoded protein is CASSLQGSGANVLTF.

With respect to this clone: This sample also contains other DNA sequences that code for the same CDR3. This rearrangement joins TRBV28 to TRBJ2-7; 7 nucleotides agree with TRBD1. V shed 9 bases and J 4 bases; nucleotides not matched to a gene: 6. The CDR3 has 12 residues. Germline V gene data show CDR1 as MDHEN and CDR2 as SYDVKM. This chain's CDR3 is CASRQGPYEQYF. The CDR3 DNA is TGTGCCAGTAGACAGGGACCGTACGAGCAGTACTTC.

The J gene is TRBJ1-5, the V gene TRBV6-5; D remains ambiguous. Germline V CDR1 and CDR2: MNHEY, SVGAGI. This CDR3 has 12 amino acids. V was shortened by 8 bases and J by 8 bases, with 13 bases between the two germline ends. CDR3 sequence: CASVDTFEPQHF. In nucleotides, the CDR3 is TGTGCCAGCGTCGACACGTTCGAGCCCCAGCATTTT.

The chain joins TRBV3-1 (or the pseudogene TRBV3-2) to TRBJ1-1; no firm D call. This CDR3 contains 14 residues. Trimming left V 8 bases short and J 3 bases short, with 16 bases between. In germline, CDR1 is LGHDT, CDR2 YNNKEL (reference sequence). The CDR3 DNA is TGTGCCAGCTCCCCAGCCGGGGAGGACACTGAAGCTTTCTTT. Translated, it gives CASSPAGEDTEAFF.

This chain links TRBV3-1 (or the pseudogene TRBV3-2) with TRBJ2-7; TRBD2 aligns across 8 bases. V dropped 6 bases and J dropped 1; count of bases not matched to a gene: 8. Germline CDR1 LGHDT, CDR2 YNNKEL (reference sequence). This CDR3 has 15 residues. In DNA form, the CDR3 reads TGTGCCAGCAGGGCTGCGGGGGGCCCGTCCTACGAGCAGTACTTC. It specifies CASRAAGGPSYEQYF.

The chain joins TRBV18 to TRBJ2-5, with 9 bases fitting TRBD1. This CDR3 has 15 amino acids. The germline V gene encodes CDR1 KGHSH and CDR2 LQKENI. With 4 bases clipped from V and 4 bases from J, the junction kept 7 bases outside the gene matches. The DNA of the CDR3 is TGTGCCAGCTCACTCTACGGGACAGGGTCAGAGACCCAGTACTTC. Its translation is CASSLYGTGSETQYF.